This T cell receptor beta chain was sequenced for a study of graft-versus-host responses after intestinal transplantation. Overall study: Uniformly, recipients were administered anti-thymocyte globulin induction with subsequent tacrolimus and steroids for roughly three years.

Study findings and constraints: In recipient marrow, GvH clones were found, and some appeared first in ileum or blood.

Remarks on this clone: As yet, its antigen is unknown.

The CDR3 totals 14 residues. The ends were cut back, 5 bases at V and 0 bases at J, with 10 bases in the middle. CDR1 LNHDA and CDR2 SQIVND come from the germline V gene (reference sequence). TCRdb's copy holds only in-frame clones and misses some; the assay was immunoSEQ multiplex PCR. The table has 85,000 to 100,000 clones, approximately 90% seen once; the top ten hold approximately 0.35%. This specimen consisted of unstimulated CD4+ T cells sorted from spleen or lymph node cells, obtained before transplant. The rearrangement links TRBV19 to TRBJ1-1, with a possible D match to TRBD1 (6 bases). This TCR derives from a human donor who was the organ donor for an intestinal transplant. Here the CDR3 DNA reads TGTGCCAGTAGTGGGGACACGGTGAACACTGAAGCTTTCTTT. Amino acids: CASSGDTVNTEAFF.